A single sample gave rise to the 8 T cell receptor beta chains below, sequenced in a study of OX40 agonist ivuxolimab in advanced cancers. Sequencing was performed with immunoSEQ multiplex PCR; in TCRdb, only in-frame clones are kept and a portion is missing. The table records roughly 48,000 clones, roughly four fifths of them present only once. The source was CD4+ or CD8+ T cells sorted from blood, collected in a trial of the OX40 agonist ivuxolimab. Every receptor here comes from an adult with an advanced solid tumor such as melanoma, head and neck, liver or kidney cancer.

The V call is TRBV11-2, the J call TRBJ2-1, with no clear D. Germline V gene lookup returns CDR1 SGHAT and CDR2 FQNNGV. The CDR3 consists of 13 residues. Trimming shortened V by 5 bases and J by 5 bases, and 10 bases separated the two germline ends. The CDR3 is CASSPHPNNEQFF. For the CDR3, the DNA is TGTGCCAGCAGCCCCCACCCAAACAATGAGCAGTTCTTC. Full variable domain (remainder filled in from reference TRBV11-2 and TRBJ2-1): EAGVAQSPRYKIIEKRQSVAFWCNPISGHATLYWYQQILGQGPKLLIQFQNNGVVDDSQLPKDRFSAERLKGVDSTLKIQPAKLEDSAVYLCASSPHPNNEQFFGPGTRLTVL.

The chain combines TRBV6-5 with TRBJ2-2; a possible D gene is TRBD1 (5 bases). V was trimmed by 5 bases and J by 4 bases, leaving 11 bases between them. This CDR3 comprises 14 residues. CDR1 and CDR2 (germline): MNHEY, SVGAGI. Here the CDR3 reads CASSRFRATGELFF. In DNA, the CDR3 is TGTGCCAGCAGTAGGTTCAGGGCCACCGGGGAGCTGTTTTTT.

In its sample, this clone was seen a few times. The chain combines TRBV6-1 with TRBJ2-7, with 12 bases that match TRBD1. Germline trimming cut 6 bases from V and 7 bases from J; bases unmatched to any gene: 10. The CDR3 is 15 amino acids. From germline, CDR1 is MNHNS and CDR2 SASEGT. CDR3 coding DNA: TGTGCCAGCAGGCCCCCGGGACAGGGGGCCTGGGAGCAGTACTTC. Its translation: CASRPPGQGAWEQYF.

V is TRBV5-6 and J is TRBJ1-1; the D gene is possibly TRBD1 (5 bases). Germline values: CDR1 SGHDT, CDR2 YYEEEE. V lost 4 bases to trimming and J lost 9 bases, with 13 bases between them. The CDR3 extends over 12 amino acids. The CDR3, as DNA: TGTGCCAGCAGCCGACAGTTACGTCAAGCTTTCTTT. Its translation: CASSRQLRQAFF.

In nucleotides, the CDR3 is TGTGCCAGCAGTTTCGGAGGGTTCGGGCAGCCCCAGCATTTT. This gives the protein CASSFGGFGQPQHF. This chain uses TRBV28 with TRBJ1-5; no firm D call. Per germline, CDR1 MDHEN and CDR2 SYDVKM. The ends were cut back, 3 bases at V and 7 bases at J, with 13 bases in the middle. The CDR3 length is 14 residues. Full variable domain (missing parts from reference TRBV28 and TRBJ1-5): DVKVTQSSRYLVKRTGEKVFLECVQDMDHENMFWYRQDPGLGLRLIYFSYDVKMKEKGDIPEGYSVSREKKERFSLILESASTNQTSMYLCASSFGGFGQPQHFGDGTRLSIL.

The J gene is TRBJ2-2, the V gene TRBV2; D unclear. V was clipped by 5 bases and J by 0 bases, with 10 bases between them. CDR3 length: 15 amino acids. CDR1 is SNHLY, CDR2 FYNNEI, per germline. The DNA of the CDR3 is TGTGCCAGCAGTTCAGTGGTGGCGAACACCGGGGAGCTGTTTTTT. Protein sequence: CASSSVVANTGELFF.

The V gene is TRBV10-3, the J gene TRBJ2-5, with D unresolved. The J call may be in error: the DNA end matches TRBJ2-7 better. Germline CDR1 reads ENHRY; CDR2 reads SYGVKD. CDR3 length: 11 residues. The CDR3 DNA is TGTGCCATCAGTGACTCCTACGAGCAGTACTTC. Its protein product is CAISDSYEQYF.

This clone was detected only once. The rearrangement links TRBV21-1 to TRBJ2-2; the table's D call TRBD1 went unverified against the DNA. TRBV21-1 is a pseudogene segment. This CDR3 region has 16 residues. The CDR3 loop reads CAKTGQNHGDTGELFF. As DNA, the CDR3 is TGTGCCAAGACGGGACAGAATCACGGGGACACCGGGGAGCTGTTTTTT.